This T cell receptor (beta chain) originates from a study of early T cells in non-severe SARS-CoV-2 infection. Whole-study context: Whole-blood bulk RNA, unsorted, was sequenced, and chains were unpaired.

Germline CDR1 is SGHAT and CDR2 is FQNNGV. Trimming stripped 3 bases from V and 1 base from J, with 8 bases between. The CDR3 consists of 14 residues. Molecules of cDNA were individually given unique molecular identifiers that were attached to them. TCRdb re-derived calls from the 5' RACE reads in MiXCR, one entry per CDR3 protein. In the table there are approximately 69,000 distinct CDR3 sequences, approximately 12% of which are singletons. Concerning this clonotype: Since the CDR3 does not end with the conserved phenylalanine or tryptophan, this likely comes from a read error.

The source of this sequence is an adult who was a healthcare worker with PCR-confirmed SARS-CoV-2 infection or an uninfected control (not recorded which). Specimen: whole blood. V and J are TRBV11-2 and TRBJ2-3; D is perhaps TRBD1 or TRBD2 (5 bases each). The CDR3 sequence: CASSLGRGTDTQYI. In nucleotides, the CDR3 is TGTGCCAGCAGCTTGGGGCGGGGCACAGATACGCAGTATATT.